This T cell receptor (beta chain) was identified in a study of OX40 agonist ivuxolimab in advanced cancers. Study-wide background: Patients with prior anti-PD-1, anti-PD-L1 or anti-CTLA-4 therapy were eligible; approximately 40% had some. General study points: By week 6 at 0.1 to 3.0 mg/kg, blood CD4+ and CD8+ T cells had expanded clonally. Among the lowest levels of clonal expansion were found in partial responders at 0.1-3.0 mg/kg. Expanded peripheral T-cell antigen specificity went undetermined.

This clone was found many times. Its antigen is currently unknown. Assay: immunoSEQ multiplex PCR; the TCRdb copy retains only in-frame clones and omits some. Of roughly 58,000 clones listed, 70% to 85% are singletons. CDR3 size: 14 residues. Per germline, CDR1 SGHRS and CDR2 YFSETQ. V lost 3 bases to trimming and J lost 4 bases; unmatched junction nucleotides: 2. The material was CD4+ or CD8+ T cells sorted from blood, obtained in a trial of the OX40 agonist ivuxolimab. The receptor's source is an adult with an advanced solid tumor such as melanoma, head and neck, liver or kidney cancer. V gene TRBV5-1 combines with J gene TRBJ1-5; 9 bases map to TRBD1. The CDR3 DNA reads TGCGCCAGCAGCTCGACAGGGGGGAATCAGCCCCAGCATTTT. As protein: CASSSTGGNQPQHF.